The 12 T cell receptor beta chains below come from one sample, sequenced in a study of blood T cell repertoires in COVID-19. Data came from immunoSEQ multiplex PCR; TCRdb stores just in-frame clones and leaves some out. Here the sample spans more than 300,000 clones, roughly 86% being singletons. The sample consisted of peripheral blood. These receptors came from a woman aged 25 to 39 with COVID-19, enrolled during active disease.

V gene TRBV30 combines with J gene TRBJ2-7, with a tentative D call TRBD2 (6 bases). The CDR3 contains 22 residues. Germline CDR1 reads GTSNPN; CDR2 reads SVGIG (reference sequence). V was clipped by 8 bases and J by 4 bases, with 45 bases between them. Written as DNA, the CDR3 is TGTGCCCGTAATATTCTTACTACGGGGGAGCTAAAGGTCCGCCCCCGGACTTACGAGCAGTACTTC. Its translation: CARNILTTGELKVRPRTYEQYF. Full variable domain (remainder filled in from reference TRBV30 and TRBJ2-7): SQTIHQWPATLVQPVGSPLSLECTVEGTSNPNLYWYRQAAGRGLQLLFYSVGIGQISSEVPQNLSASRPQDRQFILSSKKLLLSDSGFYLCARNILTTGELKVRPRTYEQYFGPGTRLTVT.

V usage is TRBV4-3 and J usage is TRBJ1-3; D not resolved. Germline CDR1 LGHNA, CDR2 YSLEER. V dropped 0 bases and J dropped 0 bases, with 9 bases sitting between them. CDR3 length: 16 amino acids. CDR3 in amino acids: CASSQEKANSGNTIYF. For the CDR3, the DNA is TGCGCCAGCAGCCAAGAAAAAGCCAACTCTGGAAACACCATATATTTT.

This clone has a handful of counts. The junction departs from the called germline gene at one end, perhaps through a read error. This chain connects TRBV7-9 to TRBJ2-7; no firm D call. Germline CDR1 is SEHNR and CDR2 is FQNEAQ (reference sequence). The CDR3 covers 12 residues. In DNA, the CDR3 is TGTGCCAGCAGCAGGGTAACCGGAGATCCCCTCTTC. Translating gives CASSRVTGDPLF.

A note on this clone: This CDR3 is also generated by other DNA sequences in the sample. This chain joins TRBV11-2 and TRBJ2-7; D perhaps matches TRBD2 (5 bases). Germline V gene data show CDR1 as SGHAT and CDR2 as FQNNGV. The length of the CDR3 is 14 residues. The germline V and J ends were trimmed by 1 base and 0 bases, with 7 bases remaining between them. This chain's CDR3 is CASSLAGSSYEQYF. In DNA form, the CDR3 reads TGTGCCAGCAGCTTAGCGGGGAGCTCCTACGAGCAGTACTTC.

The chain carries TRBV7-2 and TRBJ2-7, with unresolved D. The germline gives CDR1 SGHTA, CDR2 FQGNSA. Trimming removed 1 base from V and 0 bases from J, with 10 bases in between. The CDR3 is 15 amino acids. The CDR3 reads CASSLVPSSSYEQYF. CDR3 nucleotide sequence: TGTGCCAGCAGCTTAGTCCCCTCGAGCTCCTACGAGCAGTACTTC.

V is TRBV7-9 and J is TRBJ2-7, with 10 nucleotides matching TRBD2. The CDR3 covers 15 residues. V trimming: 1 base; J trimming: 2 bases; junction bases outside the gene matches: 2. Germline V gene data show CDR1 as SEHNR and CDR2 as FQNEAQ (reference sequence). The CDR3 nucleotides are TGTGCCAGCAGCTTAGGTCTAGCGGGAGCCTACGAGCAGTACTTC. This translates into CASSLGLAGAYEQYF.

This clone occurred a few times. The chain links TRBV30 to TRBJ2-1, with 7 bases fitting TRBD2. Trimming took 1 base from V and 4 from J; bases not matched to a gene: 4. This CDR3 comprises 14 residues. CDR1 and CDR2 (germline): GTSNPN, SVGIG (reference sequence). CDR3 residues: CAWSALAEYNEQFF. Written as DNA, the CDR3 is TGTGCCTGGAGTGCGCTAGCGGAGTACAATGAGCAGTTCTTC.

V is TRBV19 and J is TRBJ1-6, with D unresolved. This CDR3 is built from 14 residues. V was cut by 3 bases and J by 13 bases, with 16 bases left in between. Germline CDR1 LNHDA, CDR2 SQIVND (reference sequence). The DNA of the CDR3 is TGTGCCAGTAGTATGGGTCCAGGAGAGGGTCCCCTCCACTTT. Amino acids: CASSMGPGEGPLHF.

J is TRBJ2-1 and V is TRBV9, with D uncertain. CDR3 length equals 14 residues. Germline CDR1 reads SGDLS; CDR2 reads YYNGEE. Between the trimmed V and J ends, which lost 5 bases and 5 bases, there was a span of 14 bases. The CDR3: CASSLFPGHNEQFF. The CDR3 region has the DNA TGTGCCAGCAGTCTTTTCCCGGGTCACAATGAGCAGTTCTTC.

There are a few counts of this clone. The chain combines TRBV19 with TRBJ2-1; unclear D gene. With 3 bases removed from V and 9 bases from J, the gap between germline ends came to 12 bases. This CDR3 is 13 amino acids long. Germline V CDR1 and CDR2: LNHDA, SQIVND (reference sequence). The CDR3 is CASSIGPAGEQFF. The DNA for the CDR3 is TGTGCCAGTAGTATTGGGCCTGCTGGTGAGCAGTTCTTC. The full variable domain, its missing parts supplied by reference TRBV19 and TRBJ2-1, is DGGITQSPKYLFRKEGQNVTLSCEQNLNHDAMYWYRQDPGQGLRLIYYSQIVNDFQKGDIAEGYSVSREKKESFPLTVTSAQKNPTAFYLCASSIGPAGEQFFGPGTRLTVL.

The gene calls are TRBV6-2 or TRBV6-3 and TRBJ1-2; TRBD1 might be the D (6 bases). CDR1 and CDR2 (germline): MNHEY, SVGEGT. V lost 0 bases and J 1 base, leaving 12 bases between the germline ends. CDR3 size: 16 residues. CDR3 loop: CASSYSNGQNNYGYTF. CDR3 sequence (DNA): TGTGCCAGCAGTTACTCTAACGGACAGAATAACTATGGCTACACCTTC.

This sequence joins TRBV4-2 and TRBJ2-7; D is possibly TRBD2 (5 bases). Germline loops: CDR1 LGHNA, CDR2 YNFKEQ. Trimming stripped 0 bases from V and 3 bases from J, with 18 bases between. The CDR3 covers 17 residues. In DNA, the CDR3 is TGTGCCAGCAGCCAAGAGGAGGATACCTCCGGCGTCTACGAGCAGTACTTC. Translation gives CASSQEEDTSGVYEQYF.